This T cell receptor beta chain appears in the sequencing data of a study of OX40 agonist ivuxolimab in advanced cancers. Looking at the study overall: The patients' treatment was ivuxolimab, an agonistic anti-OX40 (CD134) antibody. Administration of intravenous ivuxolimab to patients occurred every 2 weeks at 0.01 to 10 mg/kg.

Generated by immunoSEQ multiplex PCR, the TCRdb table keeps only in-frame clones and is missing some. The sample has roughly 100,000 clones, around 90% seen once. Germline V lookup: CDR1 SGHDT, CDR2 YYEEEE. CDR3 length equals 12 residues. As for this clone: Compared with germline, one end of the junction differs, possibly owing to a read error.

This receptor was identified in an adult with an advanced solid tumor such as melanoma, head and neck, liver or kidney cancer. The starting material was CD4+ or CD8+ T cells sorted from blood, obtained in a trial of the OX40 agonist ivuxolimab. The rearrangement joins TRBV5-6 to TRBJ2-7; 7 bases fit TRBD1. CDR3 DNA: TGTGCCAGCAGCATTGCCGCGGACAGGCGCGACTTC. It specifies CASSIAADRRDF. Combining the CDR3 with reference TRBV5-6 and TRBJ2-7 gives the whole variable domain DAGVTQSPTHLIKTRGQQVTLRCSPKSGHDTVSWYQQALGQGPQFIFQYYEEEERQRGNFPDRFSGHQFPNYSSELNVNALLLGDSALYLCASSIAADRRDFGPGTRLTVT.